Following are 4 T cell receptor beta chains from one sample sequenced in a study of cytomegalovirus exposure and HLA in healthy donors. PCR amplification relied on 60 Vbeta primers (plus 13 Jbeta primers). Method: immunoSEQ multiplex PCR; TCRdb's copy keeps in-frame clones and lacks some. This sample has 130,000 to 150,000 clones, with approximately 80% found just once. Sample: PBMCs. The receptor set was obtained from a woman aged 40 to 49 in good health and CMV-seronegative.

V gene TRBV6-5 combines with J gene TRBJ2-7; the match to TRBD2 covers 11 bases. The CDR3 loop spans 15 amino acids. V trimming: 7 bases; J trimming: 3 bases; junction bases outside the gene matches: 8. The germline gives CDR1 MNHEY, CDR2 SVGAGI. The CDR3 protein is CASTPSGLAVYEQYF. The CDR3, as DNA: TGTGCCAGCACTCCTTCGGGACTAGCGGTCTACGAGCAGTACTTC.

This sequence joins TRBV5-6 and TRBJ2-2; no reliable D call. Trimming stripped 0 bases from V and 3 bases from J, with 6 bases between. The V gene's germline CDR1 is SGHDT and CDR2 YYEEEE. This CDR3 contains 14 residues. This CDR3 is CASSLGSYTGELFF. The CDR3 DNA follows: TGTGCCAGCAGCTTGGGCAGTTACACCGGGGAGCTGTTTTTT.

The genes are TRBV6-5 and TRBJ2-5; no firm D call. This CDR3 region has 14 residues. Germline CDR1 MNHEY, CDR2 SVGAGI. Trimming removed 0 bases from V and 6 bases from J, with 11 bases in between. As DNA, the CDR3 is TGTGCCAGCAGTTACTCGTCGGAGCGAAAGACCCAGTACTTC. It encodes CASSYSSERKTQYF.

The chain recombines TRBV5-1 with TRBJ1-1, with a possible D match to TRBD1 (6 bases). Trimming removed 0 bases at V and 0 bases at J, with 9 bases between. CDR1 and CDR2 from the germline V gene are SGHRS and YFSETQ. This CDR3 has 15 residues. CDR3 in amino acids: CASSLVSGVNTEAFF. CDR3 DNA sequence: TGCGCCAGCAGCTTGGTGTCAGGGGTGAACACTGAAGCTTTCTTT.